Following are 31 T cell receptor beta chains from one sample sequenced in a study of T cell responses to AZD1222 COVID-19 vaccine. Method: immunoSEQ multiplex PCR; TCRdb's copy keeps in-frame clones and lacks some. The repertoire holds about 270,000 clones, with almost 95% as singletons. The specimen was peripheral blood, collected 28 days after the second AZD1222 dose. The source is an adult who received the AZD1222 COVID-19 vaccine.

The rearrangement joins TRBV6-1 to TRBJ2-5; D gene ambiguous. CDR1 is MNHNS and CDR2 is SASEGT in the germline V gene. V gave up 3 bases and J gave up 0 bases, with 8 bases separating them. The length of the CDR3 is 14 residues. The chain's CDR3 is CASSDRGHQETQYF. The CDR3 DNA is TGTGCCAGCAGTGATAGAGGCCACCAAGAGACCCAGTACTTC.

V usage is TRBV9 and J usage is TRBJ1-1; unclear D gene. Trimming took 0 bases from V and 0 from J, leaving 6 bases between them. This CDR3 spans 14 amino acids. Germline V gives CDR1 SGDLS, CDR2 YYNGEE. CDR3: CASSVGHLNTEAFF. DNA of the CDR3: TGTGCCAGCAGCGTAGGGCACTTGAACACTGAAGCTTTCTTT.

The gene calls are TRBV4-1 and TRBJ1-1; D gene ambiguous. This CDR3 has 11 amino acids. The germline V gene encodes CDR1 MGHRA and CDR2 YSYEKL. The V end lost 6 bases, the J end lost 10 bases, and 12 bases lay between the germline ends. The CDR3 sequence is CASRQIWGAFF. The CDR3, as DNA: TGCGCCAGCAGGCAGATCTGGGGAGCTTTCTTT.

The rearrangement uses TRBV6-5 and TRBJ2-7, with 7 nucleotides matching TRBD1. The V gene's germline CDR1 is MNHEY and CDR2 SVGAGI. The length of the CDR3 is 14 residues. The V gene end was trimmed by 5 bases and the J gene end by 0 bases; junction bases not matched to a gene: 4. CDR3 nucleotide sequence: TGTGCCAGCAGTCAGGGACAGATCTCCTACGAGCAGTACTTC. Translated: CASSQGQISYEQYF.

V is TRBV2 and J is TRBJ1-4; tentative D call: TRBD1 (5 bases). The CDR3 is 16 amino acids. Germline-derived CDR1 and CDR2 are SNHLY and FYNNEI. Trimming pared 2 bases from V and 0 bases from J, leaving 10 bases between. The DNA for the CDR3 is TGTGCCAGCAGTGAATCAGGGTGGGCAACTAATGAAAAACTGTTTTTT. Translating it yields CASSESGWATNEKLFF.

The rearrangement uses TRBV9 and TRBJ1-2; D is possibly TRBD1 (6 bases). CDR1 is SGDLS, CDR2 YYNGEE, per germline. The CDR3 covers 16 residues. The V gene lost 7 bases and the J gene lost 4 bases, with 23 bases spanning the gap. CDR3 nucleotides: TGTGCCAGCCGGAAGGGGTCGGGGGGCTCAATCTATGGCTACACCTTC. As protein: CASRKGSGGSIYGYTF.

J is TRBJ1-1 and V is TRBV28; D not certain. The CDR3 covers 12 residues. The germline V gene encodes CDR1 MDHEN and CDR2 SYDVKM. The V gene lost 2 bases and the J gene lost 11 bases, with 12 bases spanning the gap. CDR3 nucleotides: TGTGCCAGCAGTTTACAATCAGGTAGGGCTTTCTTT. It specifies CASSLQSGRAFF.

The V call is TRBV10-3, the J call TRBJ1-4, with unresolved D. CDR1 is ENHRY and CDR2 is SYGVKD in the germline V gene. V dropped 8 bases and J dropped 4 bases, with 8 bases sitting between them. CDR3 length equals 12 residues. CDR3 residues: CAIGKGNEKLFF. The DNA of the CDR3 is TGTGCCATCGGAAAGGGTAATGAAAAACTGTTTTTT.

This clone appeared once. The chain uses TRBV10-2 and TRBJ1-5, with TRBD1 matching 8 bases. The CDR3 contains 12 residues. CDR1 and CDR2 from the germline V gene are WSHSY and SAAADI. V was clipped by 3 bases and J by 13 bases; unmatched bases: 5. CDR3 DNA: TGCGCCAGCAGTGACAGGGGGCCAGCACAGCATTTT. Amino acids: CASSDRGPAQHF.

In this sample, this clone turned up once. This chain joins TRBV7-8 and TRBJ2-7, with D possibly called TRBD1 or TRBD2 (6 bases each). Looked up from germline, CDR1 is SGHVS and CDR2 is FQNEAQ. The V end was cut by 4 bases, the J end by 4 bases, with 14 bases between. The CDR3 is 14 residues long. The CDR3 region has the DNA TGTGCCAGCAGCTCACGCGGGGACACTTACGAGCAGTACTTC. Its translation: CASSSRGDTYEQYF.

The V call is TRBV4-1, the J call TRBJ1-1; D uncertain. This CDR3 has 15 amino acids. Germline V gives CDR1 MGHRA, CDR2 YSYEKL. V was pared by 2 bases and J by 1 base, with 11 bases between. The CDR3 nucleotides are TGCGCCAGCAGCCAAAGTCGGTCATCGAACACTGAAGCTTTCTTT. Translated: CASSQSRSSNTEAFF.

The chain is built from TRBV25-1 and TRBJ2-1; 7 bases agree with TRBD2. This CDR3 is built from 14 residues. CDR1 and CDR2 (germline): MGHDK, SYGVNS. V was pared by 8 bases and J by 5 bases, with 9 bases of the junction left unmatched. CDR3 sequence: CASSYGGGNNEQFF. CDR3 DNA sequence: TGTGCCAGCTCCTATGGGGGGGGGAACAATGAGCAGTTCTTC.

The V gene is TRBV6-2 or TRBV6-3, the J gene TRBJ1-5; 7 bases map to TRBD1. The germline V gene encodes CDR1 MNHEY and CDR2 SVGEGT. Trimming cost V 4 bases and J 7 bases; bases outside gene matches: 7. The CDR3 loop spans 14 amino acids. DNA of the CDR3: TGTGCCAGCAGTTGGACAGGAGGACGACAGCCCCAGCATTTT. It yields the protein CASSWTGGRQPQHF.

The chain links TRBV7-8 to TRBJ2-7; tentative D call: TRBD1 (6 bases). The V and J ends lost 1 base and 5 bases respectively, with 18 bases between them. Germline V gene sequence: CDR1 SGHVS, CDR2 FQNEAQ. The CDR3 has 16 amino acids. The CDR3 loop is CASSLVGAQGSHEQYF. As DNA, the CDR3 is TGTGCCAGCAGCTTAGTGGGGGCTCAGGGTAGCCACGAGCAGTACTTC.

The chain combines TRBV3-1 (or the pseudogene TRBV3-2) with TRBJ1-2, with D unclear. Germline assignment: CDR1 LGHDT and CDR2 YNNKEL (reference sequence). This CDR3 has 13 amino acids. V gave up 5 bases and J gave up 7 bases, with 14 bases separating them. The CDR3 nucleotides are TGTGCCAGCAGCACGGCCGGGGTGGGTGGCTACACCTTC. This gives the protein CASSTAGVGGYTF.

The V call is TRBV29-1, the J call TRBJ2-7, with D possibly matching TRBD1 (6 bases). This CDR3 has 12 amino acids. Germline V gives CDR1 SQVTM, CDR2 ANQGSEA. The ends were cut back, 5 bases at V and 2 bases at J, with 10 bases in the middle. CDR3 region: CSVSDSPYEQYF. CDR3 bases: TGCAGCGTTTCGGACAGCCCCTACGAGCAGTACTTC.

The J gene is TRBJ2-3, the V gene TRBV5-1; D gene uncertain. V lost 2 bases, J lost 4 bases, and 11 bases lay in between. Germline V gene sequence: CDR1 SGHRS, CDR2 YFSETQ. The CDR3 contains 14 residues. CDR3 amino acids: CASSLNRAPDTQYF. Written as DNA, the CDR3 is TGCGCCAGCAGCTTAAATAGGGCCCCAGATACGCAGTATTTT.

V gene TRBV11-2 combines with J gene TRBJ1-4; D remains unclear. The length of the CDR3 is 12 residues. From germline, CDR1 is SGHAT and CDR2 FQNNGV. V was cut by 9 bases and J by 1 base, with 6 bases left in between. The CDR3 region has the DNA TGTGCCAGTCGGGGAACTAATGAAAAACTGTTTTTT. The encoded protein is CASRGTNEKLFF.

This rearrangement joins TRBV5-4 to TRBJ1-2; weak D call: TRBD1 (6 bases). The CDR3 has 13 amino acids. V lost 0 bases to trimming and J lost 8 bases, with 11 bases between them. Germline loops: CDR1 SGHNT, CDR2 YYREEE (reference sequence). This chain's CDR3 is CASSLDRAGGYTF. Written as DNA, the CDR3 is TGTGCCAGCAGCTTGGACAGGGCAGGCGGCTACACCTTC.

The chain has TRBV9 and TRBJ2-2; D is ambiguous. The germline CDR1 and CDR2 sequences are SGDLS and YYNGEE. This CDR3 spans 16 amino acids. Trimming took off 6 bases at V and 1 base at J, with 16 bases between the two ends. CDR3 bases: TGTGCCAGCACCTCCCCGGACCGCCAGAACACCGGGGAGCTGTTTTTT. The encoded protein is CASTSPDRQNTGELFF. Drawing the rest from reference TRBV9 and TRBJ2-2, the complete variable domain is DSGVTQTPKHLITATGQRVTLRCSPRSGDLSVYWYQQSLDQGLQFLIQYYNGEERAKGNILERFSAQQFPDLHSELNLSSLELGDSALYFCASTSPDRQNTGELFFGEGSRLTVL.

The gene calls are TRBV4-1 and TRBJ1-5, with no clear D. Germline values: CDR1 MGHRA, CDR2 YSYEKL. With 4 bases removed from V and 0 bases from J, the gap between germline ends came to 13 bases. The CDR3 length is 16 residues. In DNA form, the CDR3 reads TGCGCCAGCAGCCTCAATTTGGGTTATAGCAATCAGCCCCAGCATTTT. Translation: CASSLNLGYSNQPQHF.

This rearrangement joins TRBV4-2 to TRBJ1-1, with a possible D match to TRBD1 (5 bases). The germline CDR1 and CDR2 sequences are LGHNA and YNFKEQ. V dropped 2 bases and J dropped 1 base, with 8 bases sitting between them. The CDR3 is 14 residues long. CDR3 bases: TGTGCCAGCAGCCAACAGGACAAGAACACTGAAGCTTTCTTT. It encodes CASSQQDKNTEAFF.

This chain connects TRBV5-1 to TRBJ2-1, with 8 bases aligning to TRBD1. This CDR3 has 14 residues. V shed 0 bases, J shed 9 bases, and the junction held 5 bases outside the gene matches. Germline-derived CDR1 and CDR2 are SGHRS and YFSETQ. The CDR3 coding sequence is TGCGCCAGCAGCTTGGCGCAGGGGGCTATTGAGCAGTTCTTC. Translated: CASSLAQGAIEQFF.

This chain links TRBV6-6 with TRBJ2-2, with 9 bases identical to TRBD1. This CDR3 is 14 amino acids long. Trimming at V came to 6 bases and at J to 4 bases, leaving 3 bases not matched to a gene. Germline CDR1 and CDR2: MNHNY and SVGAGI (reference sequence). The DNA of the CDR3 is TGTGCCAGCAGACTGGACAGGGGCACCGGGGAGCTGTTTTTT. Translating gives CASRLDRGTGELFF.

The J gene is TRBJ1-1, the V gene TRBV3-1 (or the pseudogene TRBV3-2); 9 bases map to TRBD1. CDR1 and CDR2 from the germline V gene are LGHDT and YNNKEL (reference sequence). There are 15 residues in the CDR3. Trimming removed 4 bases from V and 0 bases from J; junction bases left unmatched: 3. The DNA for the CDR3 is TGTGCCAGCAGCCCTAGGGACAGGGTGAACACTGAAGCTTTCTTT. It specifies CASSPRDRVNTEAFF.

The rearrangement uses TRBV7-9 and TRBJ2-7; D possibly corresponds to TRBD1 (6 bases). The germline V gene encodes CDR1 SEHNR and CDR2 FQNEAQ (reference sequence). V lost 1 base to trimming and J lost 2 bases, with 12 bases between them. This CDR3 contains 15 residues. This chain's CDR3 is CASSLEGGPAYEQYF. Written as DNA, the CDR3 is TGTGCCAGCAGCTTAGAAGGGGGTCCAGCCTACGAGCAGTACTTC.

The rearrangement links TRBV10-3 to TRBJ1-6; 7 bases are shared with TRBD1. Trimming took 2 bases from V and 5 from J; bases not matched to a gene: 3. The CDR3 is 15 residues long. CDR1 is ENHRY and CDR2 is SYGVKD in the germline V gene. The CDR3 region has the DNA TGTGCCATCAGTGAGAAGGGGGCCGATAATTCACCCCTCCACTTT. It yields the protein CAISEKGADNSPLHF.

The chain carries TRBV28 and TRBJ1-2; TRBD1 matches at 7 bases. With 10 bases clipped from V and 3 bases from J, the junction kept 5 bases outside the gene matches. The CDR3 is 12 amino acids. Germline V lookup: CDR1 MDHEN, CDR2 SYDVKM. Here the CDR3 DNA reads TGTGCCATCGGACAGGACGACTATGGCTACACCTTC. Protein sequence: CAIGQDDYGYTF.

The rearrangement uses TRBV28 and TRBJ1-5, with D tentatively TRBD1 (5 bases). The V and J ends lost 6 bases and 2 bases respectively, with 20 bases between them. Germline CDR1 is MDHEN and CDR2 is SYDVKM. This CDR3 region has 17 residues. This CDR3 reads CASSSEGTPRGNQPQHF. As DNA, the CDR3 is TGTGCCAGCAGCTCAGAGGGGACCCCCCGCGGCAATCAGCCCCAGCATTTT. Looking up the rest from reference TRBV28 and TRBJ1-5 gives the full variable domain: DVKVTQSSRYLVKRTGEKVFLECVQDMDHENMFWYRQDPGLGLRLIYFSYDVKMKEKGDIPEGYSVSREKKERFSLILESASTNQTSMYLCASSSEGTPRGNQPQHFGDGTRLSIL.

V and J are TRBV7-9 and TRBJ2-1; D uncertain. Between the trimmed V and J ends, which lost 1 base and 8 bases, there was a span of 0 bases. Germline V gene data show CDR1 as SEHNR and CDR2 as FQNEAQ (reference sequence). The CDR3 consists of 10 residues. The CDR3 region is CASSLDEQFF. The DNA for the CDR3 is TGTGCCAGCAGCTTAGATGAGCAGTTCTTC. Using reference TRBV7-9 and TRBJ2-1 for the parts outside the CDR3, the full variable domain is DTGVSQNPRHKITKRGQNVTFRCDPISEHNRLYWYRQTLGQGPEFLTYFQNEAQLEKSRLLSDRFSAERPKGSFSTLEIQRTEQGDSAMYLCASSLDEQFFGPGTRLTVL.

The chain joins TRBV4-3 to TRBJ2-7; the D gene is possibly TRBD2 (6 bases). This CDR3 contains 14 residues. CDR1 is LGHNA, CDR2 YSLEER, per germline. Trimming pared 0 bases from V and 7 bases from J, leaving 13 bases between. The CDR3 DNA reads TGCGCCAGCAGCCAAGAACGGCGGGGCCTAGAGCAGTACTTC. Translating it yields CASSQERRGLEQYF.